A single sample is the source of the 15 T cell receptor beta chains below, sequenced in a study of T cell repertoires in cytomegalovirus infection. TCRdb reanalysed the reads using MiXCR and keeps one entry per CDR3 protein. The sample has around 210,000 distinct CDR3 sequences; about 7% are singletons. Source material: PBMCs. The receptors here all came from a human donor in good health (CMV status not recorded). Some clones in this sample may be carry-over from other donors' samples.

This clonotype was observed many times. The CDR3 DNA follows: TGTGCCAGTTGGGGGGCGGGACAGGGTCGGAGGAATGAGCAGTTCTTC. Translated: CASWGAGQGRRNEQFF. The J gene is TRBJ2-1, the V gene TRBV7-2; TRBD1 agrees at 9 bases. The V gene's germline CDR1 is SGHTA and CDR2 FQGNSA. V shed 9 bases and J 7 bases; nucleotides not matched to a gene: 16. This CDR3 spans 16 amino acids.

There are many counts of this clonotype. V and J are TRBV12-3 or TRBV12-4 and TRBJ2-5; 7 bases are shared with TRBD1. The V segment lost 4 bases and the J segment 3 bases; nucleotides outside the gene matches: 8. CDR3 length: 15 residues. CDR3 amino acids: CASSSTRDRKETQYF. The CDR3 coding sequence is TGTGCCAGCAGTTCGACCCGGGACAGAAAAGAGACCCAGTACTTC.

Only a few counts were recorded for this clonotype. The genes are TRBV5-6 and TRBJ2-1; D gene ambiguous. The germline V and J ends were trimmed by 0 bases and 5 bases, with 6 bases remaining between them. From germline, CDR1 is SGHDT and CDR2 YYEEEE. The CDR3 runs to 13 residues. The CDR3 DNA follows: TGTGCCAGCAGCTTGGTCGGCGACAATGAGCAGTTCTTC. This encodes CASSLVGDNEQFF.

This clonotype has at least ten counts. The chain links TRBV15 to TRBJ2-7; 11 positions agree with TRBD2. The junction had 1 base not matched to a gene; V was cut back by 0 bases and J by 0 bases. Germline CDR1 reads LNHNV; CDR2 reads YYDKDF (reference sequence). CDR3 length equals 16 residues. The CDR3 DNA reads TGTGCCACCAGCAGAGATCTAGCGGGGGGCTCCTACGAGCAGTACTTC. It is translated as CATSRDLAGGSYEQYF.

This clonotype was found many times. The V gene is TRBV6-2 or TRBV6-3, the J gene TRBJ2-7, with D unresolved. The CDR3 runs to 14 residues. Germline V gene sequence: CDR1 MNHEY, CDR2 SVGEGT. Trimming cost V 2 bases and J 0 bases, with 8 bases left between them. The CDR3 region is CASSYRVSSYEQYF. Here the CDR3 DNA reads TGTGCCAGCAGTTACAGGGTTAGCTCCTACGAGCAGTACTTC.

This clonotype was detected ten times or more. The gene calls are TRBV14 and TRBJ1-4, with 9 nucleotides matching TRBD1. The germline CDR1 and CDR2 sequences are SGHDN and FVKESK. V shed 2 bases, J shed 7 bases, and the junction held 8 bases outside the gene matches. The CDR3 extends over 16 amino acids. CDR3 protein: CASSQLGQGWSEKLFF. For the CDR3, the DNA is TGTGCCAGCAGCCAACTGGGACAGGGATGGAGTGAAAAACTGTTTTTT. Using reference TRBV14 and TRBJ1-4 for the parts outside the CDR3, the full variable domain is EAGVTQFPSHSVIEKGQTVTLRCDPISGHDNLYWYRRVMGKEIKFLLHFVKESKQDESGMPNNRFLAERTGGTYSTLKVQPAELEDSGVYFCASSQLGQGWSEKLFFGSGTQLSVL.

The chain employs TRBV29-1 and TRBJ2-7, with TRBD1 identical over 10 bases. J lost 4 bases, V lost 2 bases, and 5 bases had no gene match. Germline V lookup: CDR1 SQVTM, CDR2 ANQGSEA. CDR3 size: 14 residues. In nucleotides, the CDR3 is TGCAGCGTTGAATCGGACAGGGGGGGATACGAGCAGTACTTC. This translates into CSVESDRGGYEQYF.

This clonotype was detected ten times or more. V and J are TRBV5-4 and TRBJ1-1; possibly TRBD1 for D (5 bases). The V gene's germline CDR1 is SGHNT and CDR2 YYREEE (reference sequence). V lost 3 bases, J lost 1 base, and 13 bases lay in between. The CDR3 extends over 15 amino acids. In DNA form, the CDR3 reads TGTGCCAGCAGCTACGGGACCCATCCGAACACTGAAGCTTTCTTT. Translated: CASSYGTHPNTEAFF.

For the CDR3, the DNA is TGTGCCAGCAGTGAACCTGACAGGATTAACTATGGCTACACCTTC. As protein: CASSEPDRINYGYTF. The chain links TRBV2 to TRBJ1-2, with D tentatively TRBD1 (6 bases). Germline assignment: CDR1 SNHLY and CDR2 FYNNEI. The CDR3 is made up of 15 amino acids. Trimming cost V 2 bases and J 1 base, with 11 bases left between them.

This clonotype was detected ten times or more. The chain employs TRBV5-1 and TRBJ1-2, with TRBD1 matching 8 bases. CDR3 size: 18 residues. The V and J ends lost 0 bases and 4 bases, in that order; junction bases with no gene match: 14. Germline values: CDR1 SGHRS, CDR2 YFSETQ. This chain's CDR3 is CASSLAGIPTGDTYGYTF. Here the CDR3 DNA reads TGCGCCAGCAGCTTGGCCGGAATACCGACAGGGGATACCTATGGCTACACCTTC.

This clonotype was counted ten times or more. The rearrangement links TRBV7-3 to TRBJ1-2; possible D gene TRBD1, 5 bases. Per germline, CDR1 SGHTA and CDR2 FQGTGA. Trimming cost V 2 bases and J 7 bases, with 11 bases left between them. The CDR3 length is 13 residues. CDR3: CASSLQRDAGYTF. CDR3 nucleotides: TGTGCCAGCAGCTTACAAAGGGACGCTGGCTACACCTTC.

This clonotype has at least ten counts. The chain combines TRBV6-4 with TRBJ1-4, with 9 bases identical to TRBD1. The CDR3 is 18 residues long. CDR1 and CDR2 (germline): MRHNA, SNTAGT. The ends lost 6 bases at V and 3 bases at J; junction bases unmatched: 14. CDR3 sequence: CASRRPDRGSSANEKLFF. CDR3 DNA sequence: TGTGCCAGCAGGAGACCCGACAGGGGGAGTTCAGCTAATGAAAAACTGTTTTTT.

This clonotype has at least ten counts. This sequence joins TRBV6-6 and TRBJ2-5; 9 bases fit TRBD1. Germline CDR1 reads MNHNY; CDR2 reads SVGAGI (reference sequence). This CDR3 comprises 15 residues. The junction had 4 bases not matched to a gene; V was cut back by 0 bases and J by 5 bases. In nucleotides, the CDR3 is TGTGCCAGCAGTTACTCTACAGGGGGCGCGGAGACCCAGTACTTC. Protein product: CASSYSTGGAETQYF.

This clonotype has ten or more counts. The CDR3, as DNA: TGCGCCAGCAGCTTGGAGTCGCGCCGTTCCGCCTACGAGCAGTACTTC. As protein: CASSLESRRSAYEQYF. V and J are TRBV5-1 and TRBJ2-7; D gene unclear. Trimming pared 0 bases from V and 2 bases from J, leaving 15 bases between. This CDR3 has 16 residues. Germline values: CDR1 SGHRS, CDR2 YFSETQ.

In its sample, this clonotype was seen many times. The rearrangement uses TRBV7-2 and TRBJ2-5, with TRBD2 matching 10 bases. Losses at the gene ends were 6 bases for V and 5 bases for J; bases not matched to a gene: 15. This CDR3 contains 17 residues. In germline, CDR1 is SGHTA, CDR2 FQGNSA. This CDR3 reads CASRLVALAGGGETQYF. In nucleotides, the CDR3 is TGTGCCAGCAGGCTAGTGGCGTTAGCGGGGGGAGGGGAGACCCAGTACTTC.